This record concerns one TCR beta chain sequence. Germline values: CDR1 SGHRS, CDR2 YFSETQ. The V end lost 4 bases, the J end lost 5 bases, and 12 bases lay between the germline ends. The CDR3 is made up of 13 amino acids. Sequencing used immunoSEQ multiplex PCR; TCRdb keeps in-frame clones, though not all of them. This table holds 720,000 or so clones, approximately 85% found once. This record comes from a study of shared T cell receptors in the human thymus. This sample was shared with a second study, whose subject was human thymus T cells.

The sequencing input was thymocytes. This sequence originates from a girl in the first two years of life with a congenital heart defect. The rearrangement uses TRBV5-1 and TRBJ1-1, with D unresolved. CDR3 sequence (DNA): TGCGCCAGCAGCGCCGACGGGTCGACTGAAGCTTTCTTT. This translates into CASSADGSTEAFF.